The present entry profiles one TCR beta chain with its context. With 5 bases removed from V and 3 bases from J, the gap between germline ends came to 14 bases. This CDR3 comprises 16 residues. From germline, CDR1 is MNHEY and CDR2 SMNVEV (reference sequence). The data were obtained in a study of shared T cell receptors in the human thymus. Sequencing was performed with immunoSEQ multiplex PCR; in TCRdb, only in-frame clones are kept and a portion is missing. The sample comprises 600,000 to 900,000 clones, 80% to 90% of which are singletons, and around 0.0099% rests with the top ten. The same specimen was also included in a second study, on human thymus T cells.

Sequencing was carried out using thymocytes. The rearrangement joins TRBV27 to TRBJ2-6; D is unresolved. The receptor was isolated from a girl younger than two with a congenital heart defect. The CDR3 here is CASSTPKAVGANVLTF. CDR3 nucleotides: TGTGCCAGCAGTACCCCGAAGGCGGTTGGGGCCAACGTCCTGACTTTC.